The 18 T cell receptor beta chains listed next were all sequenced from one sample in a study of OX40 agonist ivuxolimab in advanced cancers. Receptors were amplified or captured by the immunoSEQ multiplex PCR assay. The table was pulled from immuneACCESS by TCRdb, which kept in-frame rearrangements only. Such tables lose some clones; where checked, under half of the loss comes from unresolved V genes, and the rest has no known cause. The sample contains roughly 70,000 clones, approximately 78% of them found a single time. Around 0.96% of the sample goes to the ten largest clones. Material: CD4+ or CD8+ T cells sorted from blood, obtained in a trial of the OX40 agonist ivuxolimab. All receptors come from an adult with an advanced solid tumor such as melanoma, head and neck, liver or kidney cancer.

V and J are TRBV19 and TRBJ1-2; D ambiguous. Trimming cost V 4 bases and J 8 bases, with 17 bases left between them. The CDR3 is made up of 14 amino acids. Germline CDR1 LNHDA, CDR2 SQIVND (reference sequence). CDR3 DNA: TGTGCCAGTAGTACCGACGCTACGGTCGGAGGCTACACCTTC. Translated, it gives CASSTDATVGGYTF.

V is TRBV28 and J is TRBJ1-2; 7 positions match TRBD1. The CDR3 extends over 14 amino acids. Trimming cost V 6 bases and J 2 bases; bases outside gene matches: 6. CDR1 is MDHEN, CDR2 SYDVKM, per germline. The CDR3 is CASRRDSRNYGYTF. In nucleotides, the CDR3 is TGTGCCAGCAGGCGGGACAGCCGCAACTATGGCTACACCTTC.

The chain has TRBV9 and TRBJ2-3, with 7 bases fitting TRBD2. The CDR3 loop spans 17 amino acids. CDR1 and CDR2 from the germline V gene are SGDLS and YYNGEE. The ends lost 3 bases at V and 6 bases at J; junction bases unmatched: 16. The CDR3, as DNA: TGTGCCAGCAGCGCCCCCCCGCGGGGGAGGTATCTGGATACGCAGTATTTT. Translated, it gives CASSAPPRGRYLDTQYF.

The rearrangement uses TRBV5-5 and TRBJ2-7; D not resolved. The germline gives CDR1 SGHKS, CDR2 YYEKEE (reference sequence). V shed 0 bases and J shed 3 bases, with 4 bases lying between them. CDR3 size: 12 residues. The CDR3 DNA is TGTGCCAGCAGCTTGGAAAACTACGAGCAGTACTTC. It translates to CASSLENYEQYF.

V gene TRBV30 combines with J gene TRBJ1-6; D call uncertain. Germline V gene sequence: CDR1 GTSNPN, CDR2 SVGIG (reference sequence). The V end was cut by 0 bases, the J end by 9 bases, with 9 bases between. The CDR3 is 13 residues long. CDR3: CAWSVGVSSPLHF. For the CDR3, the DNA is TGTGCCTGGAGTGTTGGGGTGAGTTCACCCCTCCACTTT.

This clone is a singleton in its sample. This chain uses TRBV2 with TRBJ2-5; D remains unclear. CDR3 length equals 12 residues. V dropped 8 bases and J dropped 5 bases, with 12 bases sitting between them. Germline V gene lookup returns CDR1 SNHLY and CDR2 FYNNEI. The CDR3 spells CASGYSSETQYF. As DNA, the CDR3 is TGTGCCAGCGGGTACAGCTCCGAGACCCAGTACTTC.

V is TRBV18 and J is TRBJ1-6; tentative D call: TRBD1 (6 bases). The CDR3 contains 14 residues. Trimming shortened V by 5 bases and J by 9 bases, and 14 bases separated the two germline ends. Germline V gene data show CDR1 as KGHSH and CDR2 as LQKENI. The CDR3 DNA reads as TGTGCCAGCTCAACCGGGACACCGACTTCACCCCTCCACTTT. It yields the protein CASSTGTPTSPLHF.

This chain joins TRBV6-5 and TRBJ2-7; TRBD1 is a possible D gene (5 bases). The length of the CDR3 is 15 residues. The germline gives CDR1 MNHEY, CDR2 SVGAGI. V lost 10 bases and J lost 0, with 19 bases in between. CDR3 loop: CATRIGAEDSYEQYF. CDR3 DNA sequence: TGTGCCACCCGAATTGGGGCAGAGGACTCCTACGAGCAGTACTTC.

The chain carries TRBV7-8 and TRBJ2-7; TRBD2 agrees at 10 bases. Germline CDR1 reads SGHVS; CDR2 reads FQNEAQ. V trimming: 2 bases; J trimming: 4 bases; junction bases outside the gene matches: 8. The CDR3 is 16 residues long. The CDR3, as DNA: TGTGCCAGCAGCTTATATAGACTAGCGGGTAATTACGAGCAGTACTTC. Encoded protein: CASSLYRLAGNYEQYF.

V gene TRBV4-1 combines with J gene TRBJ2-7; D gene ambiguous. This CDR3 spans 18 amino acids. Trimming took off 3 bases at V and 2 bases at J, with 23 bases between the two ends. Per germline, CDR1 MGHRA and CDR2 YSYEKL. In nucleotides, the CDR3 is TGCGCCAGCAGCCATATACCCCTTCTGGAGTGGGGAACCTACGAGCAGTACTTC. It yields the protein CASSHIPLLEWGTYEQYF.

The V call is TRBV5-1, the J call TRBJ1-1; TRBD1 is a possible D gene (6 bases). The CDR3 contains 14 residues. The germline V gene encodes CDR1 SGHRS and CDR2 YFSETQ. V was trimmed by 4 bases and J by 1 base, leaving 11 bases between them. The CDR3 is CASSPTGPNTEAFF. The CDR3 DNA sequence: TGCGCCAGCAGCCCGACAGGCCCGAACACTGAAGCTTTCTTT.

V usage is TRBV6-1 and J usage is TRBJ1-1; possible D gene TRBD1, 5 bases. The CDR3 runs to 13 residues. Trimming shortened V by 0 bases and J by 8 bases, and 10 bases separated the two germline ends. Looked up from germline, CDR1 is MNHNS and CDR2 is SASEGT. CDR3 DNA sequence: TGTGCCAGCAGTGAAGCCTTTTGGACAGAAGCTTTCTTT. The encoded protein is CASSEAFWTEAFF.

The chain links TRBV2 to TRBJ2-3; perhaps TRBD1 as D (5 bases). The CDR3 is 16 residues long. V was trimmed by 6 bases and J by 1 base, leaving 17 bases between them. CDR1 is SNHLY and CDR2 is FYNNEI in the germline V gene. The CDR3: CASSDPRQGGTDTQYF. DNA of the CDR3: TGTGCCAGCAGCGACCCCCGGCAGGGCGGCACAGATACGCAGTATTTT. Complete variable domain (other parts from reference TRBV2 and TRBJ2-3): EPEVTQTPSHQVTQMGQEVILRCVPISNHLYFYWYRQILGQKVEFLVSFYNNEISEKSEIFDDQFSVERPDGSNFTLKIRSTKLEDSAMYFCASSDPRQGGTDTQYFGPGTRLTVL.

The genes are TRBV14 and TRBJ1-5; D not certain. V dropped 0 bases and J dropped 3 bases, with 9 bases sitting between them. The CDR3 sequence is 15 residues long. The germline gives CDR1 SGHDN, CDR2 FVKESK. The CDR3 sequence is CASSQEEVTNQPQHF. In DNA form, the CDR3 reads TGTGCCAGCAGCCAAGAGGAGGTAACCAATCAGCCCCAGCATTTT.

A single count supports this clone. The chain combines TRBV18 with TRBJ1-1; no clear D. V lost 3 bases and J 4 bases, leaving 9 bases between the germline ends. Germline lookup yields CDR1 KGHSH and CDR2 LQKENI. The CDR3 contains 13 residues. The CDR3 sequence is CASSPTTATEAFF. CDR3 nucleotide sequence: TGTGCCAGCTCACCCACGACCGCCACTGAAGCTTTCTTT.

The chain uses TRBV15 and TRBJ2-3, with TRBD1 as a possible D gene (5 bases). V dropped 9 bases and J dropped 4 bases, with 11 bases sitting between them. Germline lookup yields CDR1 LNHNV and CDR2 YYDKDF (reference sequence). The CDR3 is 12 amino acids. CDR3 loop: CATGPGPDTQYF. Written as DNA, the CDR3 is TGTGCCACGGGGCCAGGCCCAGATACGCAGTATTTT.

Only a few counts were recorded for this clone. J is TRBJ2-3 and V is TRBV6-1, with 10 positions matching TRBD2. The CDR3 has 16 residues. V dropped 4 bases and J dropped 1; count of bases not matched to a gene: 5. Germline loops: CDR1 MNHNS, CDR2 SASEGT. DNA for the CDR3: TGTGCCAGCAGTGCCGTAGCGGGGGGCCGCACAGATACGCAGTATTTT. This sequence encodes CASSAVAGGRTDTQYF.

The V and J genes are TRBV27 and TRBJ2-5; D remains unclear. The CDR3 consists of 13 residues. Trimming shortened V by 3 bases and J by 2 bases, and 7 bases separated the two germline ends. Germline V gene lookup returns CDR1 MNHEY and CDR2 SMNVEV (reference sequence). CDR3 DNA sequence: TGTGCCAGCAGTTTTGGGAAGCAAGAGACCCAGTACTTC. Encoded protein: CASSFGKQETQYF.